The next 26 T cell receptor beta chains were all read from a single sample in a study of shared clonotypes between healthy human individuals. Assay used: immunoSEQ multiplex PCR; TCRdb lists only in-frame clones, some missing. There are about 1.5 million clones in the sample; under 99% occur only once, and roughly 0.42% lies in the top ten. The sequenced sample was naive CD4+ T cells sorted from blood. The subset is: CD45RA+ positively selected. The receptors come from a man aged 30-40 years in good health.

This rearrangement joins TRBV7-9 to TRBJ2-7; 10 nucleotides match TRBD2. CDR1 is SEHNR and CDR2 is FQNEAQ in the germline V gene (reference sequence). This CDR3 contains 18 residues. Trimming cost V 4 bases and J 6 bases; bases outside gene matches: 18. The CDR3 nucleotides are TGTGCCAGCAGCTCCCTGTGGGAGGTTCTAGCGGGAGAGGGCGAGCAGTACTTC. Translating gives CASSSLWEVLAGEGEQYF.

This chain uses TRBV7-3 with TRBJ2-2; no firm D call. The germline V gene has CDR1 SGHTA and CDR2 FQGTGA. The CDR3 length is 16 residues. Trimming cost V 5 bases and J 6 bases, with 19 bases left between them. CDR3 amino acids: CASSPRLDSVPGELFF. The CDR3 nucleotides read TGTGCCAGCAGCCCCCGCCTAGATTCGGTGCCCGGGGAGCTGTTTTTT.

This chain joins TRBV19 and TRBJ2-7; D call uncertain. The CDR3 is made up of 14 amino acids. Germline V gene lookup returns CDR1 LNHDA and CDR2 SQIVND (reference sequence). Trimming took 5 bases from V and 5 from J, leaving 16 bases between them. This CDR3 is CASSEVGVTHEQYF. DNA of the CDR3: TGTGCCAGTAGTGAAGTTGGGGTAACCCACGAGCAGTACTTC. Filled out from reference TRBV19 and TRBJ2-7, the complete variable domain reads DGGITQSPKYLFRKEGQNVTLSCEQNLNHDAMYWYRQDPGQGLRLIYYSQIVNDFQKGDIAEGYSVSREKKESFPLTVTSAQKNPTAFYLCASSEVGVTHEQYFGPGTRLTVT.

V and J are TRBV6-5 and TRBJ2-7; the D gene is possibly TRBD1 (7 bases). The germline V gene has CDR1 MNHEY and CDR2 SVGAGI. V shed 6 bases and J shed 7 bases, with 16 bases lying between them. The CDR3 runs to 13 residues. In DNA form, the CDR3 reads TGTGCCAGCAGGAGGGCAGGGGGGAATGAGCAGTACTTC. Its translation is CASRRAGGNEQYF.

V usage is TRBV11-2 and J usage is TRBJ2-7; the D gene could be TRBD1 or TRBD2 (6 bases each). The CDR3 contains 12 residues. Trimming shortened V by 2 bases and J by 10 bases, and 12 bases separated the two germline ends. Per germline, CDR1 SGHAT and CDR2 FQNNGV. The CDR3, as DNA: TGTGCCAGCAGCTTAATAGGGGGAGGTCAGTACTTC. Amino acid sequence: CASSLIGGGQYF.

CDR3 residues: CASSLIGWGSEETQYF. The CDR3 DNA follows: TGTGCCAGCAGCTTAATAGGCTGGGGCTCGGAAGAGACCCAGTACTTC. The chain employs TRBV7-9 and TRBJ2-5; D is perhaps TRBD1 (5 bases). This CDR3 is 16 amino acids long. The V gene lost 2 bases and the J gene lost 3 bases, with 16 bases spanning the gap. Germline CDR1 SEHNR, CDR2 FQNEAQ (reference sequence). The entire variable domain, with the rest obtained from reference TRBV7-9 and TRBJ2-5, is as follows: DTGVSQNPRHKITKRGQNVTFRCDPISEHNRLYWYRQTLGQGPEFLTYFQNEAQLEKSRLLSDRFSAERPKGSFSTLEIQRTEQGDSAMYLCASSLIGWGSEETQYFGPGTRLLVL.

The chain couples TRBV18 to TRBJ2-7; either TRBD1 or TRBD2 may fit D (5 bases each). The CDR3 totals 14 residues. Trimming took 3 bases from V and 3 from J, leaving 12 bases between them. Germline CDR1 is KGHSH and CDR2 is LQKENI. Here the CDR3 DNA reads TGTGCCAGCTCACCGTCCGGGGCCTACTACGAGCAGTACTTC. As protein: CASSPSGAYYEQYF.

The chain links TRBV5-4 to TRBJ2-5, with D maybe TRBD1 (5 bases). CDR1 is SGHNT, CDR2 YYREEE, per germline (reference sequence). This CDR3 contains 14 residues. V was clipped by 0 bases and J by 6 bases, with 12 bases between them. The CDR3 region is CASSLAGGAKTQYF. The CDR3 DNA sequence: TGTGCCAGCAGCTTGGCTGGTGGGGCAAAGACCCAGTACTTC.

The rearrangement links TRBV28 to TRBJ2-1, with 7 positions matching TRBD2. With V trimmed by 6 bases and J by 7 bases, 12 bases remained unmatched. Germline assignment: CDR1 MDHEN and CDR2 SYDVKM. The CDR3 consists of 15 residues. For the CDR3, the DNA is TGTGCCAGCAGACTCGGGAGGCTAATTGGAAATGAGCAGTTCTTC. Its protein product is CASRLGRLIGNEQFF.

The chain employs TRBV11-2 and TRBJ1-4; D call uncertain. Per the germline V gene, CDR1 is SGHAT and CDR2 is FQNNGV. V lost 3 bases, J lost 7 bases, and 12 bases lay in between. CDR3 size: 14 residues. The CDR3 here is CASSFGGRFEKLFF. In DNA, the CDR3 is TGTGCCAGCAGCTTTGGAGGGCGGTTTGAAAAACTGTTTTTT.

V gene TRBV28 combines with J gene TRBJ1-2; D perhaps matches TRBD1 (5 bases). Per germline, CDR1 MDHEN and CDR2 SYDVKM. The V end lost 4 bases, the J end lost 8 bases, and 11 bases lay between the germline ends. This CDR3 is built from 12 residues. Here the CDR3 DNA reads TGTGCCAGCAGTTCCCCGGGGCGAGGCTACACCTTC. Amino acids: CASSSPGRGYTF.

The chain recombines TRBV11-2 with TRBJ2-3; 9 positions agree with TRBD2. Germline CDR1 reads SGHAT; CDR2 reads FQNNGV. Unmatched junction bases numbered 11, after V lost 6 bases and J lost 4 bases. The CDR3 runs to 16 residues. The CDR3: CASSSLAGRGSDTQYF. CDR3 sequence (DNA): TGTGCCAGCAGTTCGCTAGCGGGACGGGGGTCAGATACGCAGTATTTT. Complete variable domain (other parts from reference TRBV11-2 and TRBJ2-3): EAGVAQSPRYKIIEKRQSVAFWCNPISGHATLYWYQQILGQGPKLLIQFQNNGVVDDSQLPKDRFSAERLKGVDSTLKIQPAKLEDSAVYLCASSSLAGRGSDTQYFGPGTRLTVL.

This clone was counted once. Different DNA sequences within this sample yield the same CDR3. This sequence joins TRBV7-9 and TRBJ1-1; D uncertain. The germline V gene encodes CDR1 SEHNR and CDR2 FQNEAQ (reference sequence). Trimming pared 3 bases from V and 8 bases from J, leaving 10 bases between. The CDR3 is made up of 12 amino acids. This chain's CDR3 is CASSFETPEAFF. Here the CDR3 DNA reads TGTGCCAGCAGCTTCGAGACCCCGGAAGCTTTCTTT. Filled out from reference TRBV7-9 and TRBJ1-1, the complete variable domain reads DTGVSQNPRHKITKRGQNVTFRCDPISEHNRLYWYRQTLGQGPEFLTYFQNEAQLEKSRLLSDRFSAERPKGSFSTLEIQRTEQGDSAMYLCASSFETPEAFFGQGTRLTVV.

The chain recombines TRBV9 with TRBJ2-5, with D possibly TRBD2 on 6 matching bases. CDR1 and CDR2 from the germline V gene are SGDLS and YYNGEE. This CDR3 has 15 residues. V lost 1 base, J lost 1 base, and 11 bases lay in between. The CDR3 DNA sequence: TGTGCCAGCAGCGTATTAGGGAGGACCCAAGAGACCCAGTACTTC. It translates to CASSVLGRTQETQYF.

The chain carries TRBV11-3 and TRBJ2-2; D unclear. CDR1 is SGHNT and CDR2 is YENEEA in the germline V gene. The V end lost 4 bases, the J end lost 5 bases, and 11 bases lay between the germline ends. This CDR3 has 14 residues. CDR3 sequence: CASSSRLGTGELFF. DNA of the CDR3: TGTGCCAGCAGCTCCAGGTTGGGGACCGGGGAGCTGTTTTTT.

The V call is TRBV4-3, the J call TRBJ1-4, with D unclear. Germline-derived CDR1 and CDR2 are LGHNA and YSLEER. This CDR3 region has 12 residues. Trimming pared 0 bases from V and 10 bases from J, leaving 6 bases between. This CDR3 is CASSQDRVKLFF. The CDR3 DNA reads as TGCGCCAGCAGCCAAGACCGAGTAAAACTGTTTTTT.

The chain uses TRBV6-1 and TRBJ2-1, with D perhaps TRBD2 (5 bases). Trimming removed 6 bases at V and 7 bases at J, with 13 bases between. The CDR3 consists of 13 residues. CDR1 and CDR2 from the germline V gene are MNHNS and SASEGT. CDR3 region: CASRGSSWNEQFF. CDR3 nucleotides: TGTGCCAGCAGGGGGAGTTCGTGGAATGAGCAGTTCTTC.

This chain joins TRBV11-2 and TRBJ2-7; 7 bases fit TRBD1. The CDR3 has 15 amino acids. Germline CDR1 and CDR2: SGHAT and FQNNGV. The V gene end was trimmed by 5 bases and the J gene end by 1 base; junction bases not matched to a gene: 8. CDR3 bases: TGTGCCAGCAGCCATTTTAGGGACAGATCCTACGAGCAGTACTTC. Its protein product is CASSHFRDRSYEQYF.

As regards this clone: Distinct nucleotide sequences in the sample also encode this CDR3. The V and J genes are TRBV9 and TRBJ2-5, with unresolved D. The V end was cut by 2 bases, the J end by 1 base, with 6 bases between. The CDR3 spans 13 residues. Germline-derived CDR1 and CDR2 are SGDLS and YYNGEE. CDR3 amino acids: CASSVDVQETQYF. CDR3 coding DNA: TGTGCCAGCAGCGTGGACGTCCAAGAGACCCAGTACTTC.

This clone was seen only once. CDR3 amino acids: CASSDGPGNIQYF. CDR3 sequence (DNA): TGTGCCAGCAGTGACGGGCCGGGAAACATTCAGTACTTC. V gene TRBV6-4 combines with J gene TRBJ2-4; no firm D call. The length of the CDR3 is 13 residues. Germline assignment: CDR1 MRHNA and CDR2 SNTAGT. V was clipped by 2 bases and J by 6 bases, with 8 bases between them.

J is TRBJ1-2 and V is TRBV5-6, with D perhaps matching TRBD1 (6 bases). Trimming cost V 7 bases and J 4 bases, with 20 bases left between them. The germline gives CDR1 SGHDT, CDR2 YYEEEE. The CDR3 is made up of 15 amino acids. CDR3: CASGTQGIDSYGYTF. CDR3 nucleotide sequence: TGTGCCAGCGGGACGCAGGGGATTGATTCCTATGGCTACACCTTC.

The V call is TRBV5-1, the J call TRBJ2-1; D call uncertain. The V end was cut by 2 bases, the J end by 7 bases, with 4 bases between. Germline loops: CDR1 SGHRS, CDR2 YFSETQ. The CDR3 runs 11 residues. The chain's CDR3 is CASSLSNEQFF. CDR3 bases: TGCGCCAGCAGCTTAAGTAATGAGCAGTTCTTC.

The chain combines TRBV7-9 with TRBJ1-2; the match to TRBD1 covers 7 bases. Germline lookup yields CDR1 SEHNR and CDR2 FQNEAQ (reference sequence). After removal of 5 bases from V and 4 bases from J, the junction contained 7 bases not matched to a gene. This CDR3 comprises 14 residues. CDR3 in amino acids: CASSAPGTAYGYTF. DNA of the CDR3: TGTGCCAGCAGCGCTCCTGGGACAGCCTATGGCTACACCTTC.

This clone appeared once. The chain uses TRBV5-5 and TRBJ1-1; D perhaps matches TRBD1 (5 bases). The V and J ends lost 4 bases and 1 base respectively, with 20 bases between them. There are 17 residues in the CDR3. The germline V gene encodes CDR1 SGHKS and CDR2 YYEKEE (reference sequence). DNA of the CDR3: TGTGCCAGCAGCCAACGGGACCGGGGTGGATCGAACACTGAAGCTTTCTTT. Its protein product is CASSQRDRGGSNTEAFF. The variable domain in full, with the rest retrieved from reference TRBV5-5 and TRBJ1-1, is DAGVTQSPTHLIKTRGQQVTLRCSPISGHKSVSWYQQVLGQGPQFIFQYYEKEERGRGNFPDRFSARQFPNYSSELNVNALLLGDSALYLCASSQRDRGGSNTEAFFGQGTRLTVV.

The chain recombines TRBV19 with TRBJ2-2; no clear D gene. The germline V gene encodes CDR1 LNHDA and CDR2 SQIVND (reference sequence). The ends were cut back, 3 bases at V and 1 base at J, with 12 bases in the middle. The CDR3 has 16 residues. The CDR3 is CASSMLTQLNTGELFF. In DNA form, the CDR3 reads TGTGCCAGTAGTATGCTCACGCAGCTGAACACCGGGGAGCTGTTTTTT.

The V and J genes are TRBV5-1 and TRBJ2-7, with 10 bases aligning to TRBD1. CDR3 length: 13 residues. The V segment lost 4 bases and the J segment 7 bases; nucleotides outside the gene matches: 5. Germline V gene data show CDR1 as SGHRS and CDR2 as YFSETQ. This CDR3 reads CASSQGTGVEQYF. CDR3 bases: TGCGCCAGCAGCCAGGGGACAGGGGTTGAGCAGTACTTC.